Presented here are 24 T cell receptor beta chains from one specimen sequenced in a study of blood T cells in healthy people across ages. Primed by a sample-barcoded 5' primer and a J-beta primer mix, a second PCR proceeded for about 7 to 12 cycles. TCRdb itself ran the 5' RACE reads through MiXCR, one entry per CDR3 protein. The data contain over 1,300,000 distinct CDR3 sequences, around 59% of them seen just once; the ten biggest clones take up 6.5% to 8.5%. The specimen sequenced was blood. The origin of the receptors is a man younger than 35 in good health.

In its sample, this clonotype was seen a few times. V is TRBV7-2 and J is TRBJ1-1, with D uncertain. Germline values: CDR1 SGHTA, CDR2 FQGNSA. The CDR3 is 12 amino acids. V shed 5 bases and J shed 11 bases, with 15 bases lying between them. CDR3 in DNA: TGTGCCAGCAGCCGCGCCGGCGGGGTTGCTTTCTTT. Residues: CASSRAGGVAFF.

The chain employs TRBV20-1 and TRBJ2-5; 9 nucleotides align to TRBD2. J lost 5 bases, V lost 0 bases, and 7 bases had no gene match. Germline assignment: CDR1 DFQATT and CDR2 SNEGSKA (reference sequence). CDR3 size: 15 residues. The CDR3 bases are TGCAGTGCTAGAGACGGAGCGGGAGGTTGGGAGACCCAGTACTTC. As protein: CSARDGAGGWETQYF.

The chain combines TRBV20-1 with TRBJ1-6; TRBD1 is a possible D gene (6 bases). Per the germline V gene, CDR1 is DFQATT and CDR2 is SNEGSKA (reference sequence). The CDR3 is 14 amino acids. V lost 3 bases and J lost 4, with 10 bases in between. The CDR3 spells CSASRGNYNSPLHF. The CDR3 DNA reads TGCAGTGCTAGCAGGGGTAATTATAATTCACCCCTCCACTTT.

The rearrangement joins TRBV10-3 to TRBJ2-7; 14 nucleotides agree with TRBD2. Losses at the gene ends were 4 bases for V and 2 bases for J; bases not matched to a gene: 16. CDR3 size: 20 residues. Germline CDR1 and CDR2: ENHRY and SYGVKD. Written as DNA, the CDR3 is TGTGCCATCAGTGCCCTTACTCCGGGACTAGCGGGAGTGTCCCCCTACGAGCAGTACTTC. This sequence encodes CAISALTPGLAGVSPYEQYF.

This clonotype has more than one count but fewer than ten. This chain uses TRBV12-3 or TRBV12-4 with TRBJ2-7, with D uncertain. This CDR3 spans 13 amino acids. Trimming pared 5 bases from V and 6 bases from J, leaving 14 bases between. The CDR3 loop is CASSPPGPLEQYF. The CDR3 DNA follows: TGTGCCAGCAGTCCCCCCGGCCCCCTCGAGCAGTACTTC.

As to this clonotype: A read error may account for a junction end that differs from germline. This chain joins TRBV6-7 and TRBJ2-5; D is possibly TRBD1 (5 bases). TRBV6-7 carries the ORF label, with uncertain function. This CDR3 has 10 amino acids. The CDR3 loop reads CAGRAETQYF. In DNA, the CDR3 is TGTGCCGGCAGGGCAGAGACCCAGTACTTC.

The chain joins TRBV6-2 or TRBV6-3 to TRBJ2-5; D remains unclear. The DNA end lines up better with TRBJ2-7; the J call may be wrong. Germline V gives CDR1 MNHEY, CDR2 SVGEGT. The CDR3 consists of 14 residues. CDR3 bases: TGTGCCAGCAGTAGTGCGGAGATTGCCTACGAGCAGTACTTC. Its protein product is CASSSAEIAYEQYF.

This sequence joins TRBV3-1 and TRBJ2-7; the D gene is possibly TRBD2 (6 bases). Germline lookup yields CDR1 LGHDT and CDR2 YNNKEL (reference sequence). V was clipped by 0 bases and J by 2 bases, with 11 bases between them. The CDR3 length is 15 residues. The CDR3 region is CASSQDGGRTYEQYF. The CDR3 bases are TGTGCCAGCAGCCAAGATGGAGGGAGAACCTACGAGCAGTACTTC.

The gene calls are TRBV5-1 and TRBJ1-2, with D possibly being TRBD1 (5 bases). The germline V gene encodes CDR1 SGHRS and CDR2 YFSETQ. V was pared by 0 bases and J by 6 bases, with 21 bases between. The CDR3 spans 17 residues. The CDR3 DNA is TGCGCCAGCAGCTTGGATGAAGACAGCATCCTGTTGAATGGCTACACCTTC. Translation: CASSLDEDSILLNGYTF. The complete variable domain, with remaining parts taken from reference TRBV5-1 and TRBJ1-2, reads KAGVTQTPRYLIKTRGQQVTLSCSPISGHRSVSWYQQTPGQGLQFLFEYFSETQRNKGNFPGRFSGRQFSNSRSEMNVSTLELGDSALYLCASSLDEDSILLNGYTFGSGTRLTVV.

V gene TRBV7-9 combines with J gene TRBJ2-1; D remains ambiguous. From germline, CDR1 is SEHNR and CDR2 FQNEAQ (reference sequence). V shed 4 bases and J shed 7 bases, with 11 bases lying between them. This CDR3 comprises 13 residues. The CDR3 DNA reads TGTGCCAGCAGCTCCGCAGGCGAGAATGAGCAGTTCTTC. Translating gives CASSSAGENEQFF.

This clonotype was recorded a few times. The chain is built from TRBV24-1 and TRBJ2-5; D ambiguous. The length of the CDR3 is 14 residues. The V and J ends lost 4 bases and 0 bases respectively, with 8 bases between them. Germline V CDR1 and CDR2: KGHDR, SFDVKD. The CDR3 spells CATSEGSYQETQYF. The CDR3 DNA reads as TGTGCCACCAGTGAGGGTTCGTACCAAGAGACCCAGTACTTC.

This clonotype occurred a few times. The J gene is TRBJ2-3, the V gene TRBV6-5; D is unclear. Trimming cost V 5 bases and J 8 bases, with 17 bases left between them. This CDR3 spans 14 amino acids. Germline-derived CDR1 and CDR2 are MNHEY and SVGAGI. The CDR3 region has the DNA TGTGCCAGCAGTGGCCCGGGTGCCTCCGGTACGCAGTATTTT. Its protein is CASSGPGASGTQYF.

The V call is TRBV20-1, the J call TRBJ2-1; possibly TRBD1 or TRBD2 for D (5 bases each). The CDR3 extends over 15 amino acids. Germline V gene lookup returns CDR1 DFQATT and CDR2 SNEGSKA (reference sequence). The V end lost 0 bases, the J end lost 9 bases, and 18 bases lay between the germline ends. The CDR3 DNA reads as TGCAGTGCTAGAGATTATTCTCGACAGAGGGCTGAGCAGTTCTTC. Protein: CSARDYSRQRAEQFF.

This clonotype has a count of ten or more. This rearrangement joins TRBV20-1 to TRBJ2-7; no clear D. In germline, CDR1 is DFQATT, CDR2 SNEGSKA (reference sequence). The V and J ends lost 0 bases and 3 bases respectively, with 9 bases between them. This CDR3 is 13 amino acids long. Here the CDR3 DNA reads TGCAGTGCTAGAGACCGGATCAGCTACGAGCAGTACTTC. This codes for CSARDRISYEQYF.

CDR3 nucleotides: TGCAGCGTCGATTCCATAGGGCAGGGGAGGAATAACTATGGCTACACCTTC. Its protein is CSVDSIGQGRNNYGYTF. The rearrangement uses TRBV29-1 and TRBJ1-2; D may be TRBD1 (6 bases). The germline V and J ends were trimmed by 6 bases and 1 base, with 24 bases remaining between them. The CDR3 runs 17 residues. Germline V gene lookup returns CDR1 SQVTM and CDR2 ANQGSEA.

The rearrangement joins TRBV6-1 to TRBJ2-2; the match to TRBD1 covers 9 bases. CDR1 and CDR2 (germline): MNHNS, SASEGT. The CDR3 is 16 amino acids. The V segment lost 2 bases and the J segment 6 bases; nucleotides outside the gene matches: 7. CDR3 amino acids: CASSEHRGPSSGELFF. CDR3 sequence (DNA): TGTGCCAGCAGTGAACACAGGGGGCCCTCGTCCGGGGAGCTGTTTTTT.

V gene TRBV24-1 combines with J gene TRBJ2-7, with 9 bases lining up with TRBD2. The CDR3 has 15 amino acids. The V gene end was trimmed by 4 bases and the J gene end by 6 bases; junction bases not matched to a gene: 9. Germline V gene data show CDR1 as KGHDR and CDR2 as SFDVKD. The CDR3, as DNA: TGTGCCACCAGTGAGTCCAGCGGGGGGATAAGCGAGCAGTACTTC. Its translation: CATSESSGGISEQYF.

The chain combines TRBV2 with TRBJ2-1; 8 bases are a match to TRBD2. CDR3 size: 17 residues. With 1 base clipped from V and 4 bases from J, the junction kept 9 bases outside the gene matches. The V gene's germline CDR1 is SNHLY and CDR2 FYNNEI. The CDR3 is CASSEGVAGLHYNEQFF. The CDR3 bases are TGTGCCAGCAGTGAAGGGGTAGCGGGATTACATTACAATGAGCAGTTCTTC.

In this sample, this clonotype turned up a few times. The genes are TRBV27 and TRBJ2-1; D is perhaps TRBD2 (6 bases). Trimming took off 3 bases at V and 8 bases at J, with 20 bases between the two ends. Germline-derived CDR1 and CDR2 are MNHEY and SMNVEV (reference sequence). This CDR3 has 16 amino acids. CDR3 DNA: TGTGCCAGCAGTTTTTCTGCGGGACCCGTTGACTATGAGCAGTTCTTC. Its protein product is CASSFSAGPVDYEQFF.

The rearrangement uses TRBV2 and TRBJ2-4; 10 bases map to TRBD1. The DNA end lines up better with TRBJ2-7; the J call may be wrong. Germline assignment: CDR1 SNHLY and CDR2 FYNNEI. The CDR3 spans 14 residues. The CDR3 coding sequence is TGTGCCAGCAGTGAGACAGGGGGCGGCTACGAGCAGTACTTC. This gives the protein CASSETGGGYEQYF.

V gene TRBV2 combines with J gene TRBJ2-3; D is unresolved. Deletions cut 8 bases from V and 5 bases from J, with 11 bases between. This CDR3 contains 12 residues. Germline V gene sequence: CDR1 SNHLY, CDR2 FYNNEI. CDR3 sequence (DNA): TGTGCCAGCGGAAGGGCCGTAGATACGCAGTATTTT. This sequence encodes CASGRAVDTQYF.

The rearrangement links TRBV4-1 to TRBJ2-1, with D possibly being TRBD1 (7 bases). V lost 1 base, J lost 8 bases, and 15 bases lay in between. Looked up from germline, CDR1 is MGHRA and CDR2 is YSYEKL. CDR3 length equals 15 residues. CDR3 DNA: TGCGCCAGCAGCCAAGTCCAGGGGGGATCGGATGAGCAGTTCTTC. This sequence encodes CASSQVQGGSDEQFF.

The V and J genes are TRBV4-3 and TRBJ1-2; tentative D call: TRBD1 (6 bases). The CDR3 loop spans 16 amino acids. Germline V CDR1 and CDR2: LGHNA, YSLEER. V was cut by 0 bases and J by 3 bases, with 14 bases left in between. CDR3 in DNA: TGCGCCAGCAGCCAAGATCTAGGGGACACCCACTATGGCTACACCTTC. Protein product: CASSQDLGDTHYGYTF.

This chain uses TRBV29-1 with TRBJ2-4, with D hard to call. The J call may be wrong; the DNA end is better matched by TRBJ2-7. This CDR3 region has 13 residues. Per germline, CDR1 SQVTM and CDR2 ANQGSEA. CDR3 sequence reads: CSVEGENSYEQYF. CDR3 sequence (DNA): TGCAGCGTTGAAGGCGAGAATTCCTACGAGCAGTACTTC.